This T cell receptor beta chain was retrieved from a study of cytomegalovirus exposure and HLA in healthy donors. PCR was performed using 60 Vbeta and 13 Jbeta primers. TCRdb's copy holds only in-frame clones and misses some; the assay was immunoSEQ multiplex PCR. This sample has some 99,000 clones, with under 85% found just once. Sequencing input: PBMCs. This TCR was sampled from a woman aged 45-59 years in good health and CMV-seropositive.

This CDR3 reads CASSRASGRTDTQYF. DNA for the CDR3: TGTGCCAGCAGTCGGGCTAGCGGACGCACAGATACGCAGTATTTT. The chain is built from TRBV6-4 and TRBJ2-3; 7 bases map to TRBD2. The germline CDR1 and CDR2 sequences are MRHNA and SNTAGT. This CDR3 spans 15 amino acids. V trimming: 5 bases; J trimming: 1 base; junction bases outside the gene matches: 6.